Presented here are 17 T cell receptor beta chains from one specimen sequenced in a study of T cell responses to AZD1222 COVID-19 vaccine. Profiled with immunoSEQ multiplex PCR; TCRdb holds only in-frame clones, not every one. Among more than 85,000 clones listed, 94% were seen once. Specimen: peripheral blood, collected 28 days after the second AZD1222 dose. All receptors come from an adult who received the AZD1222 COVID-19 vaccine.

The V and J genes are TRBV30 and TRBJ2-1; the match to TRBD2 covers 11 bases. V gave up 8 bases and J gave up 4 bases; unmatched junction bases: 10. Per germline, CDR1 GTSNPN and CDR2 SVGIG (reference sequence). The CDR3 totals 15 residues. CDR3 DNA: TGTGCCCAAGGTCTAGCGGGAGGCCTGTACAATGAGCAGTTCTTC. Translated: CAQGLAGGLYNEQFF.

V and J are TRBV6-2 or TRBV6-3 and TRBJ1-1; D unresolved. This CDR3 contains 15 residues. In germline, CDR1 is MNHEY, CDR2 SVGEGT. Trimming stripped 6 bases from V and 10 bases from J, with 24 bases between. CDR3 region: CASSQIRASFRTAFF. CDR3 DNA sequence: TGTGCCAGCAGCCAGATCCGGGCCTCCTTTAGAACAGCTTTCTTT.

This clone came up a few times. The J gene is TRBJ1-2, the V gene TRBV5-4; 10 bases agree with TRBD1. Germline trimming cut 3 bases from V and 4 bases from J; bases unmatched to any gene: 6. Looked up from germline, CDR1 is SGHNT and CDR2 is YYREEE (reference sequence). The CDR3 covers 15 residues. The CDR3 sequence: CASSWPGTGVYGYTF. CDR3 nucleotide sequence: TGTGCCAGCAGCTGGCCCGGGACAGGGGTCTATGGCTACACCTTC.

The chain recombines TRBV12-3 or TRBV12-4 with TRBJ1-2, with 7 nucleotides matching TRBD1. This CDR3 region has 13 residues. V lost 6 bases, J lost 4 bases, and 5 bases stayed unmatched. This CDR3 is CASSSGQIYGYTF. The CDR3 coding sequence is TGTGCCAGCAGCTCGGGACAGATCTATGGCTACACCTTC.

This clone has a single count. Relative to the germline gene, one junction end is altered; a read error may explain this. The chain uses TRBV4-1 and TRBJ2-1; 7 bases fit TRBD2. Germline V gene sequence: CDR1 MGHRA, CDR2 YSYEKL. This CDR3 has 16 amino acids. This CDR3 is CASRQAGSGGYNEQFF. CDR3 bases: TGCGCCAGCAGACAAGCGGGTTCGGGGGGCTACAATGAGCAGTTCTTC.

The chain combines TRBV18 with TRBJ1-5; a possible D gene is TRBD1 (5 bases). The germline V gene has CDR1 KGHSH and CDR2 LQKENI. This CDR3 has 14 residues. The V and J ends lost 3 bases and 3 bases respectively, with 9 bases between them. The CDR3 spells CASSPGVFNQPQHF. In DNA, the CDR3 is TGTGCCAGCTCACCGGGGGTATTCAATCAGCCCCAGCATTTT.

This clone was detected only once. This chain links TRBV5-4 with TRBJ2-7; D gene uncertain. The V and J ends lost 3 bases and 4 bases respectively, with 5 bases between them. This CDR3 contains 11 residues. The germline CDR1 and CDR2 sequences are SGHNT and YYREEE (reference sequence). The DNA of the CDR3 is TGTGCCAGCAGCTCGGAATACGAGCAGTACTTC. Translated, it gives CASSSEYEQYF.

V usage is TRBV5-6 and J usage is TRBJ2-7, with D possibly TRBD2 on 5 matching bases. V was shortened by 1 base and J by 2 bases, with 10 bases between the two germline ends. The CDR3 is made up of 14 amino acids. Germline values: CDR1 SGHDT, CDR2 YYEEEE. The CDR3 loop reads CASSLRQLAYEQYF. The CDR3, as DNA: TGTGCCAGCAGCTTGCGACAACTAGCCTACGAGCAGTACTTC.

The chain combines TRBV5-1 with TRBJ1-1, with 9 bases fitting TRBD1. The germline CDR1 and CDR2 sequences are SGHRS and YFSETQ. This CDR3 has 15 amino acids. V was pared by 2 bases and J by 3 bases, with 5 bases of the junction left unmatched. The CDR3 sequence is CASSLQGAIDTEAFF. As DNA, the CDR3 is TGCGCCAGCAGCTTACAGGGGGCTATTGACACTGAAGCTTTCTTT.

The gene calls are TRBV2 and TRBJ2-7; the D is unclear. Germline V lookup: CDR1 SNHLY, CDR2 FYNNEI. CDR3 length: 14 residues. The germline V and J ends were trimmed by 3 bases and 0 bases, with 9 bases remaining between them. CDR3 nucleotide sequence: TGTGCCAGCAGTGAGGGTGGGGTCTCCTACGAGCAGTACTTC. It specifies CASSEGGVSYEQYF.

The chain employs TRBV6-1 and TRBJ1-2; no firm D call. The V and J ends lost 3 bases and 6 bases respectively, with 20 bases between them. The CDR3 covers 16 residues. CDR1 and CDR2 from the germline V gene are MNHNS and SASEGT. CDR3 DNA sequence: TGTGCCAGCAGTGAGGCGCTTAGGAGGGTTGGGGATGGCTACACCTTC. It codes for CASSEALRRVGDGYTF.

CDR3 amino acids: CASSIGRQETQYF. The DNA for the CDR3 is TGTGCCAGTAGTATCGGCAGGCAAGAGACCCAGTACTTC. The rearrangement links TRBV19 to TRBJ2-5, with D uncertain. This CDR3 is 13 amino acids long. Deletions cut 3 bases from V and 2 bases from J, with 7 bases between. CDR1 LNHDA and CDR2 SQIVND come from the germline V gene (reference sequence).

The gene calls are TRBV19 and TRBJ1-1; 7 bases are a match to TRBD1. Germline CDR1 LNHDA, CDR2 SQIVND (reference sequence). Losses at the gene ends were 3 bases for V and 5 bases for J; bases not matched to a gene: 6. This CDR3 has 14 amino acids. The CDR3, as DNA: TGTGCCAGTAGTATGGGGCAGGGGGGGACTGAAGCTTTCTTT. Amino acid sequence: CASSMGQGGTEAFF.

V gene TRBV5-6 combines with J gene TRBJ1-5; tentative D call: TRBD1 (5 bases). Germline CDR1 SGHDT, CDR2 YYEEEE. The V and J ends lost 2 bases and 6 bases respectively, with 12 bases between them. The CDR3 loop spans 14 amino acids. CDR3 in amino acids: CASSLSGRAQPQHF. In DNA form, the CDR3 reads TGTGCCAGCAGCTTATCGGGGCGTGCTCAGCCCCAGCATTTT.

The rearrangement joins TRBV5-1 to TRBJ1-1; D gene uncertain. CDR3 length: 13 residues. Germline assignment: CDR1 SGHRS and CDR2 YFSETQ. Trimming removed 2 bases from V and 6 bases from J, with 11 bases in between. CDR3 sequence (DNA): TGCGCCAGCAGCTTATACCAGAGCGCTGAAGCTTTCTTT. Protein sequence: CASSLYQSAEAFF. The whole variable domain, filled in from reference TRBV5-1 and TRBJ1-1, reads KAGVTQTPRYLIKTRGQQVTLSCSPISGHRSVSWYQQTPGQGLQFLFEYFSETQRNKGNFPGRFSGRQFSNSRSEMNVSTLELGDSALYLCASSLYQSAEAFFGQGTRLTVV.

This clone was counted between two and nine times. The chain has TRBV25-1 and TRBJ2-7, with 8 bases that match TRBD1. J was trimmed by 3 bases and V by 7 bases; bases with no gene match: 11. The germline V gene has CDR1 MGHDK and CDR2 SYGVNS. The CDR3 consists of 15 residues. The CDR3 loop reads CASNAPGTGYYEQYF. The CDR3 DNA reads as TGTGCCAGCAATGCCCCCGGGACAGGCTACTACGAGCAGTACTTC.

This rearrangement joins TRBV19 to TRBJ1-1; D gene ambiguous. The V end was cut by 1 base, the J end by 5 bases, with 14 bases between. The CDR3 has 15 amino acids. Germline loops: CDR1 LNHDA, CDR2 SQIVND (reference sequence). The CDR3 DNA follows: TGTGCCAGTAGTATAGTTGCCCGAGGAGGGACTGAAGCTTTCTTT. This encodes CASSIVARGGTEAFF.